This TCR beta chain derives from a study of blood T cell repertoires in COVID-19. Assay: immunoSEQ multiplex PCR; the TCRdb copy retains only in-frame clones and omits some. The sample includes about 280,000 clones, 70% to 90% seen only once; the top ten take roughly 9.6%. Trimming pared 5 bases from V and 10 bases from J, leaving 15 bases between. Germline CDR1 and CDR2: SGHAT and FQDESV (reference sequence). The CDR3 covers 13 residues. The chain has TRBV11-1 and TRBJ2-1, with a possible D match to TRBD2 (5 bases). The specimen was peripheral blood. The origin of this receptor is a woman aged 70 to 79 with acute or convalescent COVID-19. The CDR3 nucleotides read TGTGCCAGCAGCCCTAGAGGGCCGGCCGAGCAGTTCTTC. Protein sequence: CASSPRGPAEQFF.